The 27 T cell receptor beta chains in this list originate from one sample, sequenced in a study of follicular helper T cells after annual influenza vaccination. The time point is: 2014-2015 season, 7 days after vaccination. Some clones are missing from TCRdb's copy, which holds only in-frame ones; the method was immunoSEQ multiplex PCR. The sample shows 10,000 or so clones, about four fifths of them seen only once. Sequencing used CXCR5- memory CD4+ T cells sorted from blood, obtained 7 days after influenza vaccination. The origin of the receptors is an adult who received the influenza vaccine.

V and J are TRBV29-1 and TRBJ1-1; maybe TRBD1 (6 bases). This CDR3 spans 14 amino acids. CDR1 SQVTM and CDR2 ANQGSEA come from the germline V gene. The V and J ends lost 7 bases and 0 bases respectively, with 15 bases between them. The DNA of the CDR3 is TGCAGCGGGGGCTCGACAGGAATGAACACTGAAGCTTTCTTT. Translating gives CSGGSTGMNTEAFF.

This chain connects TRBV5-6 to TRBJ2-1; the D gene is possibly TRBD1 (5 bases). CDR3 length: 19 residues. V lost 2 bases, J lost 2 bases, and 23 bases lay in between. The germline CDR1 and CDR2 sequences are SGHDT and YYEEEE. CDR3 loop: CASSFGLHTGSLTYNEQFF. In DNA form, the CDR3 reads TGTGCCAGCAGCTTCGGCCTACACACAGGATCTTTAACCTACAATGAGCAGTTCTTC.

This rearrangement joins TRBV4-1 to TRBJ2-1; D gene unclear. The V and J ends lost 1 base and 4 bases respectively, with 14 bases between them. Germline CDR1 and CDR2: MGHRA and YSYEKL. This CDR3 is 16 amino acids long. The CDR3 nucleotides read TGCGCCAGCAGCCAAGCGGACCTCGTCAGTTACAATGAGCAGTTCTTC. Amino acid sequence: CASSQADLVSYNEQFF.

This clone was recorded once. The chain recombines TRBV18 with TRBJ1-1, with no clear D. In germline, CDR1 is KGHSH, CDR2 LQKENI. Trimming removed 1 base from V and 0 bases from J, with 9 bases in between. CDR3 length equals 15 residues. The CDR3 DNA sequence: TGTGCCAGCTCACCACGGACCCCAGTGAACACTGAAGCTTTCTTT. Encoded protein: CASSPRTPVNTEAFF. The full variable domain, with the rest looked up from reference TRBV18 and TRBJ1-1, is NAGVMQNPRHLVRRRGQEARLRCSPMKGHSHVYWYRQLPEEGLKFMVYLQKENIIDESGMPKERFSAEFPKEGPSILRIQQVVRGDSAAYFCASSPRTPVNTEAFFGQGTRLTVV.

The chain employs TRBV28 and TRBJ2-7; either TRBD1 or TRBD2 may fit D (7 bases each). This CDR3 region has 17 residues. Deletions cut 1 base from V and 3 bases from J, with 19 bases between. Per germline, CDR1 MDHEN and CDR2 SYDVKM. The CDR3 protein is CASSLSAAGRGHYEQYF. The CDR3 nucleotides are TGTGCCAGCAGTTTATCCGCTGCGGGGAGGGGGCACTACGAGCAGTACTTC. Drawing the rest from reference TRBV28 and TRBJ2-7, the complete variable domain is DVKVTQSSRYLVKRTGEKVFLECVQDMDHENMFWYRQDPGLGLRLIYFSYDVKMKEKGDIPEGYSVSREKKERFSLILESASTNQTSMYLCASSLSAAGRGHYEQYFGPGTRLTVT.

The CDR3 DNA reads as TGCAGCGGGAGACTAGCGGGAGCCACAGATACGCAGTATTTT. The encoded protein is CSGRLAGATDTQYF. The chain has TRBV29-1 and TRBJ2-3, with 12 positions matching TRBD2. With V trimmed by 7 bases and J by 2 bases, 4 bases remained unmatched. Looked up from germline, CDR1 is SQVTM and CDR2 is ANQGSEA. CDR3 size: 14 residues.

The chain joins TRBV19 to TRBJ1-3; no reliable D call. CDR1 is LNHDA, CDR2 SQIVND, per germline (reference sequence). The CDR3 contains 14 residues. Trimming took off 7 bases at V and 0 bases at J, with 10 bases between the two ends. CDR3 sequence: CASKSGDSGNTIYF. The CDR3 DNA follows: TGTGCCAGTAAGTCCGGAGACTCTGGAAACACCATATATTTT. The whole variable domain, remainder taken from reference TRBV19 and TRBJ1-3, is DGGITQSPKYLFRKEGQNVTLSCEQNLNHDAMYWYRQDPGQGLRLIYYSQIVNDFQKGDIAEGYSVSREKKESFPLTVTSAQKNPTAFYLCASKSGDSGNTIYFGEGSWLTVV.

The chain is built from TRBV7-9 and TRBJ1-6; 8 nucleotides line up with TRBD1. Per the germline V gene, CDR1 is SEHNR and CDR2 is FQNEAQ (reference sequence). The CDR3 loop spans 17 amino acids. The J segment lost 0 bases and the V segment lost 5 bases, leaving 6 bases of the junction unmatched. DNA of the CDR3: TGTGCCAGCAGCCGGGGACAGGCGCTCTCCTATAATTCACCCCTCCACTTT. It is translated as CASSRGQALSYNSPLHF.

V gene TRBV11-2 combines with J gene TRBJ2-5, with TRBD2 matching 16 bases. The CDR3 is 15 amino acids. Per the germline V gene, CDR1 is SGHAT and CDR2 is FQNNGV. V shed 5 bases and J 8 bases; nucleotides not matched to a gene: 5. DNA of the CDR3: TGTGCCAGCAGCCTAGGGACTAGCGGGGGGGTCACCCAGTACTTC. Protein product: CASSLGTSGGVTQYF.

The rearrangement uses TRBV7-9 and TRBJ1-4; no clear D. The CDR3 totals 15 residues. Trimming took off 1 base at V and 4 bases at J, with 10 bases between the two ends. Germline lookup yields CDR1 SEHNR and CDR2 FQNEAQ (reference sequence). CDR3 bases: TGTGCCAGCAGCTTAGATCTGGAGTTTAATGAAAAACTGTTTTTT. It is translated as CASSLDLEFNEKLFF. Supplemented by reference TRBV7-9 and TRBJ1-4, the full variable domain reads DTGVSQNPRHKITKRGQNVTFRCDPISEHNRLYWYRQTLGQGPEFLTYFQNEAQLEKSRLLSDRFSAERPKGSFSTLEIQRTEQGDSAMYLCASSLDLEFNEKLFFGSGTQLSVL.

The CDR3 loop reads CASSSRDRGSNQPQHF. CDR3 nucleotides: TGTGCCAGCAGTTCTCGGGACAGGGGAAGCAATCAGCCCCAGCATTTT. The V call is TRBV27, the J call TRBJ1-5, with TRBD1 matching over 10 bases. Losses at the gene ends were 4 bases for V and 1 base for J; bases not matched to a gene: 4. This CDR3 is built from 16 residues. CDR1 and CDR2 (germline): MNHEY, SMNVEV (reference sequence).

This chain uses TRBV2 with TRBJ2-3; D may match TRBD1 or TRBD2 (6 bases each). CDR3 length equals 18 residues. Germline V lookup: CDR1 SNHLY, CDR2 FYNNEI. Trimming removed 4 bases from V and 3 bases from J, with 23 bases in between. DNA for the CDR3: TGTGCCAGCAGTGGGGCGGTGGAGCAGGGGACTTCTACAGATACGCAGTATTTT. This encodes CASSGAVEQGTSTDTQYF.

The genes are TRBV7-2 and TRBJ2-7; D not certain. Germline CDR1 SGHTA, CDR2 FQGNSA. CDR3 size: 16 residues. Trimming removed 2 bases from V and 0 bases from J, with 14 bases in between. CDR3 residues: CASSLSAGASSYEQYF. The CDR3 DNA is TGTGCCAGCAGCTTATCAGCAGGCGCCAGCTCCTACGAGCAGTACTTC.

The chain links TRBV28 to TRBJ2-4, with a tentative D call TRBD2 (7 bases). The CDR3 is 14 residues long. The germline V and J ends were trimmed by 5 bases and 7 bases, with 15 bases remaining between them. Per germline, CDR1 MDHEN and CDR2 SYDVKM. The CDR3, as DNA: TGTGCCAGCAGTCCTGGGGGAGGGGGTAACATTCAGTACTTC. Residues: CASSPGGGGNIQYF. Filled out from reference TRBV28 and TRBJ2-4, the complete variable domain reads DVKVTQSSRYLVKRTGEKVFLECVQDMDHENMFWYRQDPGLGLRLIYFSYDVKMKEKGDIPEGYSVSREKKERFSLILESASTNQTSMYLCASSPGGGGNIQYFGAGTRLSVL.

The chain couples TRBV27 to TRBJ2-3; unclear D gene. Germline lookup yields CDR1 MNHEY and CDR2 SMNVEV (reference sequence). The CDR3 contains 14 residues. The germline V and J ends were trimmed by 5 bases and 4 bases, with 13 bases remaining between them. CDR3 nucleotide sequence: TGTGCCAGCAGTCCTAGTGGGTGGGCAGATACGCAGTATTTT. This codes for CASSPSGWADTQYF.

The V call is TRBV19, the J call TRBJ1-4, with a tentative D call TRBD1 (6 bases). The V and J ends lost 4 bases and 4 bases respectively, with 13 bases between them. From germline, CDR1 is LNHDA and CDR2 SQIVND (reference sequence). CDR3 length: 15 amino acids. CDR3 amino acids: CASSTPRDNNEKLFF. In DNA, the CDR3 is TGTGCCAGTAGTACGCCCCGGGACAATAATGAAAAACTGTTTTTT.

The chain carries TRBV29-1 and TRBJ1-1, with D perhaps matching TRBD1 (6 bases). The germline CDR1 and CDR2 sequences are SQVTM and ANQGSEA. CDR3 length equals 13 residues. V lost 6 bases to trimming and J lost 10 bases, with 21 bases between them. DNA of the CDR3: TGCAGCGTCAAACAGTTAGCAGGGGAGCGAGCTTTCTTT. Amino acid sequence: CSVKQLAGERAFF.

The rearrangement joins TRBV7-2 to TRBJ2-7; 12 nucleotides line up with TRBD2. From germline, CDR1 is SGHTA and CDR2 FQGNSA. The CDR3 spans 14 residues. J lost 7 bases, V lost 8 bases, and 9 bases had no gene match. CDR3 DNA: TGTGCCAGCTGCAGGACTAGCGGGGCCGGGGAGCAGTACTTC. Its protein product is CASCRTSGAGEQYF. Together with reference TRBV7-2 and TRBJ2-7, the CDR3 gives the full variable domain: GAGVSQSPSNKVTEKGKDVELRCDPISGHTALYWYRQSLGQGLEFLIYFQGNSAPDKSGLPSDRFSAERTGGSVSTLTIQRTQQEDSAVYLCASCRTSGAGEQYFGPGTRLTVT.

CDR3 residues: CASSILAGGITDTQYF. The CDR3 bases are TGCGCCAGCAGCATCTTAGCGGGGGGGATCACAGATACGCAGTATTTT. The gene calls are TRBV4-1 and TRBJ2-3; 11 nucleotides align to TRBD2. Germline loops: CDR1 MGHRA, CDR2 YSYEKL. The CDR3 spans 16 residues. The V and J ends lost 5 bases and 2 bases, in that order; junction bases with no gene match: 6.

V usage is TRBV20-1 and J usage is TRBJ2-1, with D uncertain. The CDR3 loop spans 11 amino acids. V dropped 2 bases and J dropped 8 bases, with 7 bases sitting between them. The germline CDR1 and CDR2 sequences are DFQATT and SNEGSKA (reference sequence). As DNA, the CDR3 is TGCAGTGCTAGATACGGCTATGAGCAGTTCTTC. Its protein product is CSARYGYEQFF.

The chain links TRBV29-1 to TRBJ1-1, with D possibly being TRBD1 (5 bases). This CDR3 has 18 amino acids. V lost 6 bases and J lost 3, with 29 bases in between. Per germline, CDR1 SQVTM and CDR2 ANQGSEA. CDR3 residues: CSVGEGPGSYRGDTEAFF. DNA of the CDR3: TGCAGCGTCGGTGAGGGCCCCGGTTCCTACCGGGGGGACACTGAAGCTTTCTTT.

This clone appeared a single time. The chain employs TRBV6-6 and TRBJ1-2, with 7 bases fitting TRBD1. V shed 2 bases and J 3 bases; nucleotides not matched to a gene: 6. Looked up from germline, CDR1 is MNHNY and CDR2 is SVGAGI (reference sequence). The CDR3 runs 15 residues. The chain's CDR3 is CASSYPQGGDYGYTF. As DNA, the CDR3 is TGTGCCAGCAGTTACCCCCAGGGGGGGGACTATGGCTACACCTTC.

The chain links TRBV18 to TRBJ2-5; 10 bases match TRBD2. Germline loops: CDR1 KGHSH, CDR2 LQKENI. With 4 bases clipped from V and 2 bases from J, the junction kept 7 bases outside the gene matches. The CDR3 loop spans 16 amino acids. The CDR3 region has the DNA TGTGCCAGCTCACTCCCAGGACTAGCGGTTCAAGAGACCCAGTACTTC. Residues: CASSLPGLAVQETQYF. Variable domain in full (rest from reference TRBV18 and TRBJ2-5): NAGVMQNPRHLVRRRGQEARLRCSPMKGHSHVYWYRQLPEEGLKFMVYLQKENIIDESGMPKERFSAEFPKEGPSILRIQQVVRGDSAAYFCASSLPGLAVQETQYFGPGTRLLVL.

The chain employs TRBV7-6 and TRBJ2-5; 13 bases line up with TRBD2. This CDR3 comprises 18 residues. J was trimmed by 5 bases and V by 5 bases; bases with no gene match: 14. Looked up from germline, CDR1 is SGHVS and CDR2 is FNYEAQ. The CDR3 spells CASSLGLAGVLSRETQYF. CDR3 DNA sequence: TGTGCCAGCAGCCTCGGACTAGCGGGAGTGTTATCGCGGGAGACCCAGTACTTC.

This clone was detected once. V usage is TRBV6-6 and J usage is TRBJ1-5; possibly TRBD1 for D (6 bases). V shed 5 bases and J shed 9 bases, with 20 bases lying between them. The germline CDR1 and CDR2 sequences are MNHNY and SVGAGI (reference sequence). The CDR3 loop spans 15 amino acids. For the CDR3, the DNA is TGTGCCAGCAGTCCCACCCGAGGGGGGTCCCCGCCCCAGCATTTT. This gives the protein CASSPTRGGSPPQHF.

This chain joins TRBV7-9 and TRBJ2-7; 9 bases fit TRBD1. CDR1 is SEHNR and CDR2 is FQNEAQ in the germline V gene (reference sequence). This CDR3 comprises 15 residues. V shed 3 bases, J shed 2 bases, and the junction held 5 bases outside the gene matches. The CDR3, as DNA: TGTGCCAGCAGCTTGGGACAGGGATTAACCTACGAGCAGTACTTC. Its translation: CASSLGQGLTYEQYF.

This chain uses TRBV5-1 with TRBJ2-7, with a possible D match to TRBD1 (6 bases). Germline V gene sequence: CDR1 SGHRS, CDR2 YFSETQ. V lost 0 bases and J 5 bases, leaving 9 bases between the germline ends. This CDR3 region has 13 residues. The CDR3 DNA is TGCGCCAGCAGCTTGGTGGGGGCCCACGAGCAGTACTTC. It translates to CASSLVGAHEQYF.